This is a list of T cell receptor beta chains from one sample in a study of cytomegalovirus exposure and HLA in healthy donors. The protocol was immunoSEQ multiplex PCR, while the TCRdb copy is restricted to in-frame clones and leaves out a portion. The data show 150,000 to 200,000 clones, more than 75% seen once. Sequenced sample: PBMCs. Source of these receptors: a woman in her twenties or thirties in good health and CMV-seronegative. CDR3s leave out the opening cysteine and the closing phenylalanine or tryptophan.

J gene: TRBJ1-2
V gene: TRBV21-1
CDR3 protein: ASSRDGGKSDGYT

J gene: TRBJ1-3
V gene: TRBV5-1
CDR3 protein: ASSLEGAPGNTIY

J gene: TRBJ2-2
V gene: TRBV15
CDR3 protein: ATSTDRAWRADGELF

J gene: TRBJ2-2
V gene: TRBV15
CDR3 protein: ATSRDGWTDVTGELF

J gene: TRBJ2-7
V gene: TRBV25-1
CDR3 protein: ASSEASGGGLIYEQY

J gene: TRBJ1-1
V gene: TRBV30
CDR3 protein: AWSMGRGNTEAF

J gene: TRBJ2-7
V gene: TRBV6-6
CDR3 protein: ASSPLGGFYEQY

J gene: TRBJ2-2
V gene: TRBV7-6
CDR3 protein: ASSYLAGSSLGSGELF

J gene: TRBJ1-2
V gene: TRBV6-5
CDR3 protein: ASNRQGRSGYT

J gene: TRBJ2-7
V gene: TRBV2
CDR3 protein: ASTSDSGAIYEQY

J gene: TRBJ2-1
V gene: TRBV27
CDR3 protein: ASSLSSASGGLGEQF

J gene: TRBJ1-1
V gene: TRBV13
CDR3 protein: ASSGLDRVTEAF

J gene: TRBJ2-5
V gene: TRBV5-1
CDR3 protein: ASSLQGETQY

J gene: TRBJ1-2
V gene: TRBV27
CDR3 protein: ASSPQGTGYT

J gene: TRBJ1-4
V gene: TRBV4-1
CDR3 protein: ASSRIQAQGNEKLF

J gene: TRBJ2-7
V gene: TRBV4-3
CDR3 protein: ASSQAYPVASYEQY

J gene: TRBJ1-5
V gene: TRBV4-2
CDR3 protein: ASSDSYSNQPQH

J gene: TRBJ1-2
V gene: TRBV7-8
CDR3 protein: ASNILGGDAYGYT

J gene: TRBJ2-3
V gene: TRBV5-1
CDR3 protein: ASSWKTSGVLSDTQY

J gene: TRBJ2-3
V gene: TRBV25-1
CDR3 protein: ASSARTDLDTQY

J gene: TRBJ1-2
V gene: TRBV19
CDR3 protein: ASTNGQGHGYGYT

J gene: TRBJ2-5
V gene: TRBV4-2
CDR3 protein: ASSLQAGTSGGALYQETQY

J gene: TRBJ2-3
V gene: TRBV2
CDR3 protein: ASSDSGTSGATDTQY

J gene: TRBJ2-5
V gene: TRBV5-1
CDR3 protein: ASKRAEETQY

J gene: TRBJ2-3
V gene: TRBV5-6
CDR3 protein: ASSLRPGRPDTQY

J gene: TRBJ1-2
V gene: TRBV2
CDR3 protein: ASRRTGGDYGYT

J gene: TRBJ2-2
V gene: TRBV2
CDR3 protein: ASRMTSFPGELF

J gene: TRBJ1-2
V gene: TRBV6-6
CDR3 protein: ASSPDRFPLYT

J gene: TRBJ2-2
V gene: TRBV5-4
CDR3 protein: ASSRGTENTGELF

J gene: TRBJ1-4
V gene: TRBV6-1
CDR3 protein: ASRPAGTNEKLF

J gene: TRBJ2-1
V gene: TRBV5-1
CDR3 protein: ASSYGLAASSSYNEQF

J gene: TRBJ1-5
V gene: TRBV10-3
CDR3 protein: AISGGVNQPQH

J gene: TRBJ2-5
V gene: TRBV2
CDR3 protein: ASSRRLAGRETQY

J gene: TRBJ1-1
V gene: TRBV5-1
CDR3 protein: ASSPQTGATEAF

J gene: TRBJ1-4
V gene: TRBV7-8
CDR3 protein: ASSLNQALGSREEKLF

J gene: TRBJ1-1
V gene: TRBV7-6
CDR3 protein: ASSSHDSTEAF

J gene: TRBJ1-1
V gene: TRBV5-1
CDR3 protein: ASSPRQSLMNTEAF

J gene: TRBJ2-7
V gene: TRBV7-9
CDR3 protein: ASSVDNSYEQY

J gene: TRBJ2-7
V gene: TRBV5-5
CDR3 protein: ASSRGPENEQY